This T cell receptor (beta chain) came from a study of CD8 T cells in ankylosing spondylitis. Study outcomes and limitations: In ankylosing spondylitis blood, a motif of roughly 8 highly homologous TCR beta variants appeared characteristic. According to the report, clones linked to the disease were significantly enriched in matched synovial fluid samples taken from ankylosing spondylitis patients.

This clonotype has just a few counts. Its matching antigen is unknown. One entry per CDR3 protein results from TCRdb running MiXCR on the 5' RACE reads. The sample has more than 600,000 distinct CDR3 sequences; around 17% are singletons. The junction had 7 bases not matched to a gene; V was cut back by 5 bases and J by 3 bases. The CDR3 is 17 amino acids. The sequence derives from a male donor with ankylosing spondylitis. Sequenced input: blood, either unsorted or a sorted T cell fraction (not recorded which). The chain joins TRBV12-3 or TRBV12-4 to TRBJ2-1, with TRBD2 matching over 13 bases. The CDR3 DNA sequence: TGTGCCAGCAGTCGGACTAGCGGGAGTGCGGACTACAATGAGCAGTTCTTC. Translated, it gives CASSRTSGSADYNEQFF.